This passage covers 17 T cell receptor beta chains from one sample sequenced in a study of T cells after yellow fever vaccination. TCRdb called the 5' RACE reads again in MiXCR, with one record for every CDR3 protein. The sample holds nearly 550,000 distinct CDR3 sequences, roughly 21% seen once. The material sequenced was PBMCs, taken 15 days after the yellow fever booster vaccination. The receptor source for this set is a man under 40 who received the YFV17D yellow fever vaccine.

This clonotype was detected ten times or more. The CDR3 is CASSLGDLRPQYF. The CDR3 DNA sequence: TGTGCCAGCAGCCTTGGGGACCTACGGCCTCAGTACTTC. This sequence joins TRBV7-2 and TRBJ2-4; D may match TRBD1 or TRBD2 (5 bases each). Germline CDR1 reads SGHTA; CDR2 reads FQGNSA. The V gene lost 5 bases and the J gene lost 12 bases, with 17 bases spanning the gap. The CDR3 spans 13 residues.

The J gene is TRBJ2-3, the V gene TRBV29-1, with D perhaps matching TRBD1 or TRBD2 (6 bases each). This CDR3 comprises 13 residues. The V end lost 4 bases, the J end lost 4 bases, and 12 bases lay between the germline ends. Germline CDR1 SQVTM, CDR2 ANQGSEA. The CDR3 DNA reads TGCAGCGTTGTGTCCGGGGGCCCAGATACGCAGTATTTT. Encoded protein: CSVVSGGPDTQYF.

This clonotype occurred many times. The rearrangement uses TRBV12-3 or TRBV12-4 and TRBJ2-7, with TRBD2 identical over 8 bases. The CDR3 totals 15 residues. Losses at the gene ends were 2 bases for V and 1 base for J; bases not matched to a gene: 4. The CDR3, as DNA: TGTGCCAGCAGTTTATACGCGGGAGGATCCTACGAGCAGTACTTC. This codes for CASSLYAGGSYEQYF.

This sequence joins TRBV20-1 and TRBJ2-5; TRBD2 agrees at 8 bases. The CDR3 extends over 13 amino acids. J gave up 5 bases and V 3 bases, and 5 bases lay outside the gene matches. From germline, CDR1 is DFQATT and CDR2 SNEGSKA (reference sequence). The CDR3, as DNA: TGCAGTGCTAGCGGGAGGGCTCGGGAGACCCAGTACTTC. Its translation is CSASGRARETQYF.

V and J are TRBV4-3 and TRBJ2-1; tentative D call: TRBD1 (5 bases). Germline CDR1 LGHNA, CDR2 YSLEER. CDR3 length: 14 amino acids. V was clipped by 4 bases and J by 13 bases, with 20 bases between them. CDR3 residues: CASSPTEGAMRQFF. CDR3 sequence (DNA): TGCGCCAGCAGCCCCACCGAAGGGGCCATGAGACAGTTCTTC.

V gene TRBV5-5 combines with J gene TRBJ2-3; 8 bases map to TRBD2. After removal of 3 bases from V and 2 bases from J, the junction contained 5 bases not matched to a gene. This CDR3 comprises 15 residues. The germline V gene has CDR1 SGHKS and CDR2 YYEKEE (reference sequence). The CDR3 region is CASSYGTRPTDTQYF. The CDR3 nucleotides are TGTGCCAGCAGCTACGGGACTAGGCCCACAGATACGCAGTATTTT.

The rearrangement joins TRBV19 to TRBJ2-7, with TRBD2 matching 8 bases. J was trimmed by 2 bases and V by 5 bases; bases with no gene match: 8. The CDR3 loop spans 15 amino acids. Germline CDR1 and CDR2: LNHDA and SQIVND (reference sequence). The CDR3 DNA sequence: TGTGCCAGTAGTCCCCGAGGGACTAGAGCCTACGAGCAGTACTTC. This translates into CASSPRGTRAYEQYF. The variable domain in full, with the rest retrieved from reference TRBV19 and TRBJ2-7, is DGGITQSPKYLFRKEGQNVTLSCEQNLNHDAMYWYRQDPGQGLRLIYYSQIVNDFQKGDIAEGYSVSREKKESFPLTVTSAQKNPTAFYLCASSPRGTRAYEQYFGPGTRLTVT.

This clonotype was found a few times. The gene calls are TRBV4-3 and TRBJ1-2, with D maybe TRBD1 (6 bases). V was trimmed by 1 base and J by 3 bases, leaving 15 bases between them. Germline CDR1 LGHNA, CDR2 YSLEER. The CDR3 covers 16 residues. CDR3 nucleotide sequence: TGCGCCAGCAGCCAAGTTTGGACAGCAGACCACTATGGCTACACCTTC. Protein product: CASSQVWTADHYGYTF.

The V gene is TRBV2, the J gene TRBJ2-3, with D possibly TRBD1 on 5 matching bases. The CDR3 contains 14 residues. Germline CDR1 and CDR2: SNHLY and FYNNEI. The CDR3 DNA reads TGTGCAAGCTACCAGGGTGCTAGCACAGATACGCAGTATTTT. Its translation is CASYQGASTDTQYF.

The table lists this clonotype with a few counts. The gene calls are TRBV30 and TRBJ2-2; 11 positions agree with TRBD2. V gave up 2 bases and J gave up 3 bases; unmatched junction bases: 5. The CDR3 loop spans 16 amino acids. The V gene's germline CDR1 is GTSNPN and CDR2 SVGIG (reference sequence). CDR3 residues: CAWSRLAGFDTGELFF. DNA for the CDR3: TGTGCCTGGAGTAGACTAGCGGGATTCGACACCGGGGAGCTGTTTTTT. The full variable domain, rest sourced from reference TRBV30 and TRBJ2-2, is SQTIHQWPATLVQPVGSPLSLECTVEGTSNPNLYWYRQAAGRGLQLLFYSVGIGQISSEVPQNLSASRPQDRQFILSSKKLLLSDSGFYLCAWSRLAGFDTGELFFGEGSRLTVL.

This chain joins TRBV3-1 and TRBJ2-1; 9 nucleotides agree with TRBD2. The CDR3 spans 17 residues. V lost 3 bases and J lost 4; bases outside the gene matches: 10. Germline assignment: CDR1 LGHDT and CDR2 YNNKEL (reference sequence). In DNA, the CDR3 is TGTGCCAGCAGCCATGCCCCCGCGGGAGGGACTTACAATGAGCAGTTCTTC. It encodes CASSHAPAGGTYNEQFF.

The chain couples TRBV5-1 to TRBJ2-1; 11 bases match TRBD2. The V and J ends lost 4 bases and 12 bases, in that order; junction bases with no gene match: 15. Germline V gene lookup returns CDR1 SGHRS and CDR2 YFSETQ. This CDR3 region has 16 residues. CDR3: CASSPPADTSGSGQFF. The CDR3 DNA is TGCGCCAGCAGCCCCCCGGCCGATACTAGCGGGAGTGGGCAGTTCTTC.

The chain is built from TRBV3-1 and TRBJ2-1; D might be TRBD2 (5 bases). Trimming stripped 10 bases from V and 0 bases from J, with 25 bases between. Germline loops: CDR1 LGHDT, CDR2 YNNKEL (reference sequence). This CDR3 comprises 18 residues. The CDR3 DNA follows: TGTGCCACCTCCCAAGTACTGCGGACTCGGAGCTCCTACAATGAGCAGTTCTTC. Protein product: CATSQVLRTRSSYNEQFF.

V is TRBV10-1 and J is TRBJ2-3, with D tentatively TRBD1 (6 bases). In germline, CDR1 is WNHNN, CDR2 SYGVQD (reference sequence). The CDR3 is made up of 14 amino acids. V was pared by 0 bases and J by 4 bases, with 8 bases between. CDR3 DNA: TGCGCCAGCAGTGAGTCGCCAGGGGCAGATACGCAGTATTTT. It translates to CASSESPGADTQYF.

The genes are TRBV5-1 and TRBJ1-4; 7 bases agree with TRBD1. Germline V gene lookup returns CDR1 SGHRS and CDR2 YFSETQ. The V and J ends lost 3 bases and 7 bases, in that order; junction bases with no gene match: 9. The CDR3 spans 15 residues. The CDR3 coding sequence is TGCGCCAGCAGCTCGGGGACAGAATGGAGTGAAAAACTGTTTTTT. It specifies CASSSGTEWSEKLFF.

The CDR3 protein is CASSLGAQGSGNTIYF. Written as DNA, the CDR3 is TGTGCCAGCAGCTTGGGGGCTCAGGGATCTGGAAACACCATATATTTT. This chain joins TRBV5-5 and TRBJ1-3; maybe TRBD1 (5 bases). The V end was cut by 0 bases, the J end by 1 base, with 11 bases between. Germline V gene data show CDR1 as SGHKS and CDR2 as YYEKEE (reference sequence). The CDR3 is 16 residues long. The full variable domain, rest sourced from reference TRBV5-5 and TRBJ1-3, is DAGVTQSPTHLIKTRGQQVTLRCSPISGHKSVSWYQQVLGQGPQFIFQYYEKEERGRGNFPDRFSARQFPNYSSELNVNALLLGDSALYLCASSLGAQGSGNTIYFGEGSWLTVV.

This clonotype was picked up a small number of times. One junction end does not reproduce the germline sequence, and a read error may be involved. The V call is TRBV7-8, the J call TRBJ2-1; the match to TRBD2 covers 11 bases. CDR3 length: 16 amino acids. Per the germline V gene, CDR1 is SGHVS and CDR2 is FQNEAQ. DNA for the CDR3: TGTGCCAGCAGCGAACGTAGCGGGAGGGCCTACTATGAGCAGTTCTTC. Translated, it gives CASSERSGRAYYEQFF.